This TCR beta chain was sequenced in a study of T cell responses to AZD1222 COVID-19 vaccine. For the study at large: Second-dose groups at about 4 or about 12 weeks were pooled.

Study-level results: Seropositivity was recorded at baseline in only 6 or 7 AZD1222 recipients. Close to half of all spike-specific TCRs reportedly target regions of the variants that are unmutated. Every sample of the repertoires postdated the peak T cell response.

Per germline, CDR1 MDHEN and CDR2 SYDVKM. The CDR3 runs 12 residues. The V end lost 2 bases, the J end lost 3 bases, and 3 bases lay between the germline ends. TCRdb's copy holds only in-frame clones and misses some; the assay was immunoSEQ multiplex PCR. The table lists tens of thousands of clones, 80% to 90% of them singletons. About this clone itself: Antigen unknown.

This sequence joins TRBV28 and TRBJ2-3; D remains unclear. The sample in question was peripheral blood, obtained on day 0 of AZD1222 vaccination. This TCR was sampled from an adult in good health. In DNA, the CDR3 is TGTGCCAGCAGTTTAGTTACAGATACGCAGTATTTT. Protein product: CASSLVTDTQYF. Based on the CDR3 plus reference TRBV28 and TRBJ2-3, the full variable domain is DVKVTQSSRYLVKRTGEKVFLECVQDMDHENMFWYRQDPGLGLRLIYFSYDVKMKEKGDIPEGYSVSREKKERFSLILESASTNQTSMYLCASSLVTDTQYFGPGTRLTVL.